The 29 T cell receptor beta chains presented below share a single source sample, sequenced in a study of blood T cell repertoires in COVID-19. The assay was immunoSEQ multiplex PCR, and TCRdb's table has in-frame clones only and misses some. The sample shows some 200,000 clones, roughly 80% of them seen only once. Input material: peripheral blood. The receptors originated from a man in his 60s with COVID-19, enrolled during active disease.

This clone was detected only once. The chain is built from TRBV5-1 and TRBJ2-7; 13 bases fit TRBD2. The CDR3 is 16 amino acids. CDR1 and CDR2 (germline): SGHRS, YFSETQ. V shed 3 bases, J shed 7 bases, and the junction held 10 bases outside the gene matches. CDR3 residues: CASSSGTSGIEGEQYF. The CDR3 DNA is TGCGCCAGCAGCTCCGGGACTAGCGGGATAGAGGGGGAGCAGTACTTC.

V usage is TRBV19 and J usage is TRBJ1-2, with 8 bases aligning to TRBD1. V shed 5 bases, J shed 3 bases, and the junction held 5 bases outside the gene matches. From germline, CDR1 is LNHDA and CDR2 SQIVND (reference sequence). CDR3 length: 14 amino acids. In DNA form, the CDR3 reads TGTGCCAGTAGTTTGTTGGGACAGGACTATGGCTACACCTTC. Translating it yields CASSLLGQDYGYTF.

This chain connects TRBV5-4 to TRBJ2-5; D call uncertain. This CDR3 comprises 14 residues. The germline CDR1 and CDR2 sequences are SGHNT and YYREEE (reference sequence). V lost 0 bases to trimming and J lost 5 bases, with 11 bases between them. CDR3 DNA: TGTGCCAGCAGCTTGGGAGGAATGCAGGAGACCCAGTACTTC. Encoded protein: CASSLGGMQETQYF.

This clone was detected a few times. The chain joins TRBV7-2 to TRBJ2-1, with D perhaps TRBD1 (5 bases). CDR3 length: 15 residues. V was trimmed by 5 bases and J by 0 bases, leaving 11 bases between them. The germline V gene encodes CDR1 SGHTA and CDR2 FQGNSA. Here the CDR3 reads CASSPGYYSYNEQFF. The CDR3 nucleotides read TGTGCCAGCAGCCCAGGGTATTACTCCTACAATGAGCAGTTCTTC.

This chain joins TRBV28 and TRBJ1-2, with unresolved D. The CDR3 consists of 11 residues. CDR1 MDHEN and CDR2 SYDVKM come from the germline V gene. Trimming cost V 8 bases and J 2 bases, with 6 bases left between them. The chain's CDR3 is CASLGNYGYTF. In nucleotides, the CDR3 is TGTGCCAGCCTAGGCAACTATGGCTACACCTTC.

V gene TRBV7-8 combines with J gene TRBJ2-5; D remains unclear. V was clipped by 3 bases and J by 4 bases, with 15 bases between them. The CDR3 is made up of 15 amino acids. Germline loops: CDR1 SGHVS, CDR2 FQNEAQ. DNA of the CDR3: TGTGCCAGCAGCTTTCGGTACTCCTCCCTAGAGACCCAGTACTTC. Its protein product is CASSFRYSSLETQYF.

This clone came up a few times. The chain joins TRBV4-2 to TRBJ1-3; D may be TRBD1 (5 bases). The length of the CDR3 is 14 residues. The germline gives CDR1 LGHNA, CDR2 YNFKEQ. V lost 0 bases, J lost 9 bases, and 12 bases lay in between. The CDR3: CASSQELVDSTIYF. DNA of the CDR3: TGTGCCAGCAGCCAAGAACTTGTAGACAGCACCATATATTTT.

CDR3 loop: CASSLGLTGGENIQYF. CDR3 DNA sequence: TGTGCCAGCAGCTTAGGCTTAACAGGGGGAGAGAACATTCAGTACTTC. The chain carries TRBV7-3 and TRBJ2-4, with TRBD1 matching 8 bases. Germline CDR1 reads SGHTA; CDR2 reads FQGTGA. This CDR3 spans 16 amino acids. With V trimmed by 2 bases and J by 7 bases, 10 bases remained unmatched.

This sequence joins TRBV12-5 and TRBJ2-1; tentative D call: TRBD1 (5 bases). This CDR3 contains 14 residues. Germline-derived CDR1 and CDR2 are LGHNT and FRNRAP. The V and J ends lost 7 bases and 1 base respectively, with 11 bases between them. Here the CDR3 reads CASARAGSYNEQFF. The CDR3 nucleotides read TGTGCTAGTGCCCGGGCAGGGTCCTACAATGAGCAGTTCTTC.

V gene TRBV28 combines with J gene TRBJ2-7; tentative D call: TRBD2 (5 bases). Trimming left V 8 bases short and J 2 bases short, with 10 bases between. The CDR3 covers 12 residues. Germline CDR1 and CDR2: MDHEN and SYDVKM. Here the CDR3 reads CASWGAAYEQYF. As DNA, the CDR3 is TGTGCCAGCTGGGGAGCCGCCTACGAGCAGTACTTC.

The V call is TRBV19, the J call TRBJ1-5, with D perhaps TRBD1 (6 bases). The CDR3 is 13 residues long. The V end lost 3 bases, the J end lost 9 bases, and 12 bases lay between the germline ends. Per the germline V gene, CDR1 is LNHDA and CDR2 is SQIVND (reference sequence). This chain's CDR3 is CASSIRGEWPQHF. In DNA form, the CDR3 reads TGTGCCAGTAGTATCAGGGGAGAGTGGCCCCAGCATTTT.

The chain is built from TRBV19 and TRBJ1-5; 8 bases match TRBD1. V lost 6 bases to trimming and J lost 6 bases; unmatched junction nucleotides: 13. Looked up from germline, CDR1 is LNHDA and CDR2 is SQIVND (reference sequence). This CDR3 region has 16 residues. CDR3 amino acids: CASRRPGTGQGQPQHF. The CDR3 DNA is TGTGCCAGTAGAAGACCTGGGACAGGTCAAGGTCAGCCCCAGCATTTT.

V is TRBV3-1 (or the pseudogene TRBV3-2) and J is TRBJ2-5; no clear D. With 0 bases removed from V and 5 bases from J, the gap between germline ends came to 10 bases. The CDR3 covers 14 residues. Germline CDR1 LGHDT, CDR2 YNNKEL (reference sequence). CDR3 sequence: CASSQDPGNETQYF. In DNA, the CDR3 is TGTGCCAGCAGCCAAGATCCAGGAAACGAGACCCAGTACTTC.

V and J are TRBV2 and TRBJ1-1, with D tentatively TRBD1 (5 bases). Germline CDR1 and CDR2: SNHLY and FYNNEI. Trimming shortened V by 7 bases and J by 1 base, and 13 bases separated the two germline ends. This CDR3 is 14 amino acids long. The CDR3 DNA follows: TGTGCCAGCACACCCCTCGGGGGGAACACTGAAGCTTTCTTT. Amino acids: CASTPLGGNTEAFF.

The V gene is TRBV19, the J gene TRBJ1-1, with 7 bases fitting TRBD1. The CDR3 loop spans 16 amino acids. Unmatched junction bases numbered 14, after V lost 6 bases and J lost 4 bases. CDR1 is LNHDA, CDR2 SQIVND, per germline (reference sequence). CDR3: CASSPGTVRRVTEAFF. The CDR3 DNA follows: TGTGCCAGTAGCCCCGGGACAGTCCGGCGGGTCACTGAAGCTTTCTTT.

This chain's CDR3 is CASSLDSGTEAFF. The DNA for the CDR3 is TGTGCCAGCAGCTTAGATTCGGGCACTGAAGCTTTCTTT. This chain joins TRBV7-9 and TRBJ1-1; D uncertain. CDR1 and CDR2 from the germline V gene are SEHNR and FQNEAQ (reference sequence). V lost 1 base and J lost 4, with 7 bases in between. The CDR3 totals 13 residues.

The chain joins TRBV6-5 to TRBJ1-2; unclear D gene. The CDR3 loop spans 12 amino acids. Trimming stripped 8 bases from V and 4 bases from J, with 11 bases between. Germline CDR1 reads MNHEY; CDR2 reads SVGAGI. In DNA form, the CDR3 reads TGTGCCAGCCCAGGCAGCACCTATGGCTACACCTTC. Translation gives CASPGSTYGYTF.

V is TRBV2 and J is TRBJ2-1; the match to TRBD2 covers 7 bases. CDR1 is SNHLY and CDR2 is FYNNEI in the germline V gene. V lost 10 bases and J lost 6; bases outside the gene matches: 12. The CDR3 runs 14 residues. CDR3 sequence: CAIRDPGGSNEQFF. Written as DNA, the CDR3 is TGTGCCATCCGGGACCCCGGCGGGAGCAATGAGCAGTTCTTC.

The chain joins TRBV29-1 to TRBJ2-2; maybe TRBD1 (6 bases). Germline CDR1 and CDR2: SQVTM and ANQGSEA. V was pared by 7 bases and J by 2 bases, with 17 bases between. This CDR3 has 15 amino acids. The CDR3 DNA is TGCAGCGCGAACACAGGGTCTAGAAACACCGGGGAGCTGTTTTTT. Its protein product is CSANTGSRNTGELFF.

This clone has only a few counts. This chain joins TRBV10-2 and TRBJ2-7, with 8 bases lining up with TRBD1. The CDR3 is 13 residues long. Trimming removed 4 bases from V and 2 bases from J; junction bases left unmatched: 1. Germline V gene lookup returns CDR1 WSHSY and CDR2 SAAADI. The CDR3, as DNA: TGCGCCAGCAGTGGGGGACAGGCCTACGAGCAGTACTTC. Amino acid sequence: CASSGGQAYEQYF.

V usage is TRBV15 and J usage is TRBJ1-4; D possibly corresponds to TRBD1 (6 bases). Germline-derived CDR1 and CDR2 are LNHNV and YYDKDF (reference sequence). Trimming cost V 2 bases and J 4 bases, with 17 bases left between them. This CDR3 spans 17 amino acids. The CDR3 loop is CATSRYPWGQINEKLFF. The CDR3 nucleotides read TGTGCCACCAGCAGATATCCGTGGGGGCAGATTAATGAAAAACTGTTTTTT.

This clone was detected a few times. The chain uses TRBV19 and TRBJ1-3; 7 bases are shared with TRBD1. The length of the CDR3 is 15 residues. V gave up 6 bases and J gave up 2 bases; unmatched junction bases: 7. Germline V CDR1 and CDR2: LNHDA, SQIVND (reference sequence). The CDR3 DNA is TGTGCCAGTAGGTACAGGGGTGAAACTGGAAACACCATATATTTT. Protein product: CASRYRGETGNTIYF.

The rearrangement uses TRBV30 and TRBJ1-6, with no clear D. CDR1 and CDR2 (germline): GTSNPN, SVGIG (reference sequence). The CDR3 loop spans 14 amino acids. V gave up 3 bases and J gave up 0 bases, with 6 bases separating them. The CDR3 coding sequence is TGTGCCTGGAGATACAGCTCCTATAATTCACCCCTCCACTTT. It translates to CAWRYSSYNSPLHF.

The gene calls are TRBV5-4 and TRBJ2-3; the match to TRBD1 covers 7 bases. The J segment lost 10 bases and the V segment lost 10 bases, leaving 18 bases of the junction unmatched. CDR1 and CDR2 (germline): SGHNT, YYREEE (reference sequence). The CDR3 extends over 14 amino acids. CDR3 bases: TGTGCCCATTCTAGACAGGGCATAAACGGGCCGCAGTATTTT. This gives the protein CAHSRQGINGPQYF.

A single count supports this clone. The CDR3 bases are TGTGCCAGCAGCTCACAGGGGGGCCAAGAGACCCAGTACTTC. Amino acids: CASSSQGGQETQYF. The gene calls are TRBV5-6 and TRBJ2-5, with 8 bases that match TRBD1. The CDR3 consists of 14 residues. V trimming: 3 bases; J trimming: 1 base; junction bases outside the gene matches: 2. The germline V gene has CDR1 SGHDT and CDR2 YYEEEE.

The chain couples TRBV7-2 to TRBJ2-7, with 10 bases that match TRBD1. The V gene end was trimmed by 1 base and the J gene end by 4 bases; junction bases not matched to a gene: 4. There are 15 residues in the CDR3. Germline V gene data show CDR1 as SGHTA and CDR2 as FQGNSA. CDR3 loop: CASSLGRQGAYEQYF. CDR3 sequence (DNA): TGTGCCAGCAGCTTAGGGAGACAGGGGGCTTACGAGCAGTACTTC.

The rearrangement joins TRBV12-5 to TRBJ1-2; 9 nucleotides align to TRBD1. CDR3 size: 16 residues. Losses at the gene ends were 0 bases for V and 4 bases for J; bases not matched to a gene: 6. From germline, CDR1 is LGHNT and CDR2 FRNRAP. In DNA, the CDR3 is TGTGCTAGTGGTTTGGTCCTGGGACAGGGAACCTATGGCTACACCTTC. As protein: CASGLVLGQGTYGYTF. Combining the CDR3 with reference TRBV12-5 and TRBJ1-2 gives the whole variable domain DARVTQTPRHKVTEMGQEVTMRCQPILGHNTVFWYRQTMMQGLELLAYFRNRAPLDDSGMPKDRFSAEMPDATLATLKIQPSEPRDSAVYFCASGLVLGQGTYGYTFGSGTRLTVV.

CDR3 amino acids: CASSPSGYEQFF. The CDR3 DNA is TGTGCCAGCAGCCCCTCCGGGTATGAGCAGTTCTTC. V and J are TRBV7-7 and TRBJ2-1; no firm D call. V lost 5 bases, J lost 8 bases, and 10 bases lay in between. The CDR3 extends over 12 amino acids. CDR1 is SSHAT and CDR2 is FNYEAQ in the germline V gene (reference sequence).

The rearrangement joins TRBV18 to TRBJ2-1; no definite D call. V lost 2 bases to trimming and J lost 3 bases, with 8 bases between them. The CDR3 loop spans 14 amino acids. Germline CDR1 is KGHSH and CDR2 is LQKENI. The CDR3 loop is CASSPTNFYNEQFF. Written as DNA, the CDR3 is TGTGCCAGCTCACCAACAAATTTCTACAATGAGCAGTTCTTC.